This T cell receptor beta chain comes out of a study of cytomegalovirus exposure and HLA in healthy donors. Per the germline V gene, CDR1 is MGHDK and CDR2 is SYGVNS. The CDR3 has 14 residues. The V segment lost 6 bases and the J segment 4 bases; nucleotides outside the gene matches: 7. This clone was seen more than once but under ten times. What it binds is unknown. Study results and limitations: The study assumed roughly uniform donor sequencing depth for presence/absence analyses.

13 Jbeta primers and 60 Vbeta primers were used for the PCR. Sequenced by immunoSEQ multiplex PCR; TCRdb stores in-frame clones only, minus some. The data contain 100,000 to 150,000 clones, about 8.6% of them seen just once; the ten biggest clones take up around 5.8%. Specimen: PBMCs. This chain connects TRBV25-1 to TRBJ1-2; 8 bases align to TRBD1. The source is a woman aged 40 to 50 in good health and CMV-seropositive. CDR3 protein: CASSTMGQAYGYTF. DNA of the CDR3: TGTGCCAGCAGCACCATGGGACAGGCCTATGGCTACACCTTC.